The 28 T cell receptor beta chains listed next were all sequenced from one sample in a study of cytotoxic CD8 clonotypes in ibrutinib-treated CLL. Only in-frame clones appear in the TCRdb table, and some are missing; sequencing was by immunoSEQ multiplex PCR. The sample includes fewer than 100,000 clones, 70% to 80% seen only once; the top ten take 4.8%. Source: PBMCs, taken after 12 months of ibrutinib treatment. The receptors come from a human donor with chronic lymphocytic leukemia.

The V and J genes are TRBV18 and TRBJ2-3; TRBD2 agrees at 11 bases. This CDR3 contains 16 residues. Unmatched junction bases numbered 5, after V lost 0 bases and J lost 6 bases. CDR1 is KGHSH, CDR2 LQKENI, per germline. The CDR3 nucleotides read TGTGCCAGCTCACCACCGGCTAGCGGGGGGTCGGATACGCAGTATTTT. Translated: CASSPPASGGSDTQYF. Together with reference TRBV18 and TRBJ2-3, the CDR3 gives the full variable domain: NAGVMQNPRHLVRRRGQEARLRCSPMKGHSHVYWYRQLPEEGLKFMVYLQKENIIDESGMPKERFSAEFPKEGPSILRIQQVVRGDSAAYFCASSPPASGGSDTQYFGPGTRLTVL.

This chain joins TRBV9 and TRBJ2-2; the match to TRBD2 covers 13 bases. This CDR3 region has 19 residues. Germline V gives CDR1 SGDLS, CDR2 YYNGEE. Losses at the gene ends were 2 bases for V and 2 bases for J; bases not matched to a gene: 9. The CDR3 reads CASSVGLAGALLNTGELFF. In nucleotides, the CDR3 is TGTGCCAGCAGCGTTGGACTAGCGGGAGCCCTTCTAAACACCGGGGAGCTGTTTTTT.

This clone was seen only a few times. V and J are TRBV11-2 and TRBJ2-1; no clear D. The CDR3 loop spans 13 amino acids. Trimming took 5 bases from V and 6 from J, leaving 11 bases between them. Germline lookup yields CDR1 SGHAT and CDR2 FQNNGV. The CDR3 region is CASSHQAGNEQFF. CDR3 DNA: TGTGCCAGCAGCCACCAAGCTGGCAATGAGCAGTTCTTC. The full variable domain, rest sourced from reference TRBV11-2 and TRBJ2-1, is EAGVAQSPRYKIIEKRQSVAFWCNPISGHATLYWYQQILGQGPKLLIQFQNNGVVDDSQLPKDRFSAERLKGVDSTLKIQPAKLEDSAVYLCASSHQAGNEQFFGPGTRLTVL.

This chain uses TRBV5-1 with TRBJ2-6; D call uncertain. V was trimmed by 2 bases and J by 0 bases, leaving 9 bases between them. In germline, CDR1 is SGHRS, CDR2 YFSETQ. The CDR3 extends over 16 amino acids. The CDR3 is CASSFFLGSGANVLTF. CDR3 bases: TGCGCCAGCAGCTTTTTTTTGGGCTCTGGGGCCAACGTCCTGACTTTC. Looking up the rest from reference TRBV5-1 and TRBJ2-6 gives the full variable domain: KAGVTQTPRYLIKTRGQQVTLSCSPISGHRSVSWYQQTPGQGLQFLFEYFSETQRNKGNFPGRFSGRQFSNSRSEMNVSTLELGDSALYLCASSFFLGSGANVLTFGAGSRLTVL.

This chain connects TRBV5-4 to TRBJ1-2, with D uncertain. Germline V lookup: CDR1 SGHNT, CDR2 YYREEE (reference sequence). Trimming stripped 4 bases from V and 0 bases from J, with 4 bases between. This CDR3 region has 12 residues. CDR3 sequence (DNA): TGTGCCAGCAGCGGCACTAACTATGGCTACACCTTC. It specifies CASSGTNYGYTF. Together with reference TRBV5-4 and TRBJ1-2, the CDR3 gives the full variable domain: ETGVTQSPTHLIKTRGQQVTLRCSSQSGHNTVSWYQQALGQGPQFIFQYYREEENGRGNFPPRFSGLQFPNYSSELNVNALELDDSALYLCASSGTNYGYTFGSGTRLTVV.

CDR3 bases: TGTGCCAGCAGTTTAGGGGCAGCTATGAACACTGAAGCTTTCTTT. Its translation: CASSLGAAMNTEAFF. The chain links TRBV28 to TRBJ1-1; maybe TRBD1 (5 bases). This CDR3 is 15 amino acids long. V lost 2 bases, J lost 0 bases, and 10 bases lay in between. Looked up from germline, CDR1 is MDHEN and CDR2 is SYDVKM.

The V and J genes are TRBV27 and TRBJ1-1; tentatively, D is TRBD1 (6 bases). Germline CDR1 and CDR2: MNHEY and SMNVEV (reference sequence). Trimming pared 1 base from V and 2 bases from J, leaving 17 bases between. The CDR3 extends over 17 amino acids. The CDR3 DNA reads as TGTGCCAGCAGTTTATTTGGTCGGCGGGGACACAACACTGAAGCTTTCTTT. Translated: CASSLFGRRGHNTEAFF.

The J gene is TRBJ2-3, the V gene TRBV5-4, with TRBD1 identical over 9 bases. The CDR3 has 15 residues. Germline lookup yields CDR1 SGHNT and CDR2 YYREEE (reference sequence). J gave up 4 bases and V 4 bases, and 7 bases lay outside the gene matches. CDR3: CASSQGGQGPDTQYF. Here the CDR3 DNA reads TGTGCCAGCAGCCAAGGGGGACAGGGTCCAGATACGCAGTATTTT.

V gene TRBV25-1 combines with J gene TRBJ2-7; no reliable D call. Trimming shortened V by 5 bases and J by 2 bases, and 7 bases separated the two germline ends. The CDR3 is 12 amino acids. Germline assignment: CDR1 MGHDK and CDR2 SYGVNS. The CDR3 bases are TGTGCCAGCAGTAGTCAGCCCTACGAGCAGTACTTC. It specifies CASSSQPYEQYF.

V gene TRBV10-3 combines with J gene TRBJ1-5, with a possible D match to TRBD1 (5 bases). Germline V lookup: CDR1 ENHRY, CDR2 SYGVKD. V dropped 6 bases and J dropped 6 bases, with 12 bases sitting between them. The length of the CDR3 is 13 residues. This chain's CDR3 is CAIRGVVGQPQHF. The CDR3, as DNA: TGTGCCATCAGGGGGGTGGTAGGTCAGCCCCAGCATTTT.

The rearrangement uses TRBV19 and TRBJ2-5, with a possible D match to TRBD1 (6 bases). There are 13 residues in the CDR3. CDR1 is LNHDA, CDR2 SQIVND, per germline (reference sequence). Trimming shortened V by 3 bases and J by 1 base, and 6 bases separated the two germline ends. The CDR3 sequence: CASSIRGQETQYF. The DNA of the CDR3 is TGTGCCAGTAGTATCAGGGGCCAAGAGACCCAGTACTTC.

This clone was detected ten times or more. The chain joins TRBV7-9 to TRBJ1-2; 7 bases are shared with TRBD1. The trim removed 5 bases at V and 4 bases at J, leaving 1 base unmatched. The CDR3 loop spans 12 amino acids. The germline V gene encodes CDR1 SEHNR and CDR2 FQNEAQ (reference sequence). CDR3 in amino acids: CASSRTGYGYTF. CDR3 DNA sequence: TGTGCCAGCAGCCGGACAGGCTATGGCTACACCTTC.

The CDR3 sequence: CASSFQGGGQPQHF. The CDR3, as DNA: TGTGCCAGCAGCTTTCAGGGTGGGGGTCAGCCCCAGCATTTT. This chain links TRBV7-9 with TRBJ1-5; a weak D match, TRBD1 (5 bases). The V gene lost 3 bases and the J gene lost 6 bases, with 12 bases spanning the gap. Germline CDR1 is SEHNR and CDR2 is FQNEAQ (reference sequence). CDR3 length: 14 amino acids.

This clone was counted many times. This rearrangement joins TRBV13 to TRBJ2-1; D is perhaps TRBD1 or TRBD2 (5 bases each). This CDR3 region has 13 residues. Germline values: CDR1 PRHDT, CDR2 FYEKMQ (reference sequence). Between the trimmed V and J ends, which lost 5 bases and 8 bases, there was a span of 13 bases. This CDR3 is CASSPGVGDEQFF. The CDR3 nucleotides are TGTGCCAGCAGCCCCGGCGTGGGGGATGAGCAGTTCTTC.

The chain combines TRBV4-2 with TRBJ2-5; 8 bases match TRBD2. The V gene's germline CDR1 is LGHNA and CDR2 YNFKEQ. With V trimmed by 5 bases and J by 4 bases, 12 bases remained unmatched. The CDR3 has 16 amino acids. The CDR3 protein is CASSAVGGASGETQYF. In DNA, the CDR3 is TGTGCCAGCAGCGCGGTCGGGGGGGCGAGTGGAGAGACCCAGTACTTC.

The chain is built from TRBV6-5 and TRBJ1-5; TRBD1 might be the D (5 bases). V lost 8 bases, J lost 6 bases, and 20 bases lay in between. CDR3 size: 15 residues. Germline CDR1 reads MNHEY; CDR2 reads SVGAGI. The CDR3 region is CASGGGDAGGQPQHF. CDR3 DNA: TGTGCCAGCGGGGGTGGGGACGCGGGTGGTCAGCCCCAGCATTTT.

The chain links TRBV28 to TRBJ2-5, with D tentatively TRBD2 (6 bases). The CDR3 contains 15 residues. CDR1 and CDR2 from the germline V gene are MDHEN and SYDVKM. V lost 3 bases to trimming and J lost 4 bases, with 15 bases between them. CDR3 region: CASSLGSMGGETQYF. The CDR3 DNA is TGTGCCAGCAGTTTGGGCAGCATGGGGGGAGAGACCCAGTACTTC.

The chain combines TRBV6-5 with TRBJ1-6, with 7 bases lining up with TRBD1. Germline CDR1 is MNHEY and CDR2 is SVGAGI. V trimming: 8 bases; J trimming: 9 bases; junction bases outside the gene matches: 7. This CDR3 has 13 residues. The CDR3 DNA reads TGTGCCAGCTTCAGGGGGGTGGGTTCACCCCTCCACTTT. Its translation: CASFRGVGSPLHF.

The chain is built from TRBV28 and TRBJ1-1, with D unresolved. The CDR3 has 12 residues. Germline lookup yields CDR1 MDHEN and CDR2 SYDVKM. V lost 10 bases to trimming and J lost 4 bases, with 13 bases between them. This CDR3 is CATVVWGTEAFF. The CDR3 DNA sequence: TGTGCCACGGTCGTCTGGGGCACTGAAGCTTTCTTT.

The genes are TRBV10-3 and TRBJ2-6, with TRBD1 matching over 8 bases. Germline trimming cut 10 bases from V and 4 bases from J; bases unmatched to any gene: 9. CDR3 length: 15 amino acids. Germline loops: CDR1 ENHRY, CDR2 SYGVKD. The CDR3 DNA follows: TGTGCCACCCAGGGGGCCCCGCCCGGGGCCAACGTCCTGACTTTC. Protein sequence: CATQGAPPGANVLTF.

In this sample, this clone turned up once. V is TRBV5-1 and J is TRBJ1-1, with D unresolved. V shed 4 bases and J shed 11 bases, with 15 bases lying between them. The CDR3 totals 12 residues. Germline loops: CDR1 SGHRS, CDR2 YFSETQ. The CDR3 loop reads CASSVPRGGAFF. CDR3 in DNA: TGCGCCAGCAGCGTACCACGGGGAGGGGCTTTCTTT.

The rearrangement joins TRBV6-5 to TRBJ1-4; tentatively, D is TRBD1 (6 bases). Germline V CDR1 and CDR2: MNHEY, SVGAGI. Deletions cut 6 bases from V and 0 bases from J, with 11 bases between. CDR3 size: 15 residues. In DNA form, the CDR3 reads TGTGCCAGCAGCCCCGACAGGTCAACTAATGAAAAACTGTTTTTT. Translation: CASSPDRSTNEKLFF.

This chain links TRBV5-1 with TRBJ2-4; TRBD2 aligns across 14 bases. The CDR3 has 16 residues. The germline V gene has CDR1 SGHRS and CDR2 YFSETQ. V lost 4 bases and J lost 9; bases outside the gene matches: 9. The CDR3 loop reads CASSPGTSGGPGIQYF. The CDR3 coding sequence is TGCGCCAGCAGCCCGGGGACTAGCGGGGGCCCGGGCATTCAGTACTTC. Supplemented by reference TRBV5-1 and TRBJ2-4, the full variable domain reads KAGVTQTPRYLIKTRGQQVTLSCSPISGHRSVSWYQQTPGQGLQFLFEYFSETQRNKGNFPGRFSGRQFSNSRSEMNVSTLELGDSALYLCASSPGTSGGPGIQYFGAGTRLSVL.

The V call is TRBV9, the J call TRBJ2-7; the D gene is possibly TRBD2 (6 bases). Trimming removed 2 bases from V and 6 bases from J, with 18 bases in between. CDR1 SGDLS and CDR2 YYNGEE come from the germline V gene. CDR3 size: 15 residues. The CDR3 reads CASSVGGRDPSEQYF. In nucleotides, the CDR3 is TGTGCCAGCAGCGTCGGAGGGCGGGACCCCTCCGAGCAGTACTTC.

The chain carries TRBV7-2 and TRBJ2-1, with D uncertain. In germline, CDR1 is SGHTA, CDR2 FQGNSA. Trimming removed 7 bases at V and 0 bases at J, with 13 bases between. The CDR3 sequence is 15 residues long. This chain's CDR3 is CASTGQASSYNEQFF. For the CDR3, the DNA is TGTGCCAGCACCGGCCAGGCGAGCTCCTACAATGAGCAGTTCTTC. The whole variable domain, remainder taken from reference TRBV7-2 and TRBJ2-1, is GAGVSQSPSNKVTEKGKDVELRCDPISGHTALYWYRQSLGQGLEFLIYFQGNSAPDKSGLPSDRFSAERTGGSVSTLTIQRTQQEDSAVYLCASTGQASSYNEQFFGPGTRLTVL.

The chain employs TRBV7-6 and TRBJ2-1; 9 bases align to TRBD1. The CDR3 sequence is 16 residues long. Germline V gene data show CDR1 as SGHVS and CDR2 as FNYEAQ. The trim removed 5 bases at V and 3 bases at J, leaving 8 bases unmatched. The CDR3 DNA sequence: TGTGCCAGCAGCCGAACACAGGGGGCTAGCTACAATGAGCAGTTCTTC. It yields the protein CASSRTQGASYNEQFF.

This clone occurred a few times. The chain carries TRBV7-2 and TRBJ2-3; 7 bases align to TRBD2. Germline CDR1 and CDR2: SGHTA and FQGNSA. This CDR3 comprises 16 residues. Unmatched junction bases numbered 10, after V lost 5 bases and J lost 2 bases. The CDR3 coding sequence is TGTGCCAGCAGCCCCATGGGCGGGGGAAACACAGATACGCAGTATTTT. Amino acids: CASSPMGGGNTDTQYF.

The V call is TRBV10-3, the J call TRBJ1-6; a weak D match, TRBD1 (5 bases). V was clipped by 4 bases and J by 5 bases, with 6 bases between them. CDR3 length equals 13 residues. Germline-derived CDR1 and CDR2 are ENHRY and SYGVKD. The CDR3 reads CAISVTDNSPLHF. Here the CDR3 DNA reads TGTGCCATCAGTGTGACAGATAATTCACCCCTCCACTTT.